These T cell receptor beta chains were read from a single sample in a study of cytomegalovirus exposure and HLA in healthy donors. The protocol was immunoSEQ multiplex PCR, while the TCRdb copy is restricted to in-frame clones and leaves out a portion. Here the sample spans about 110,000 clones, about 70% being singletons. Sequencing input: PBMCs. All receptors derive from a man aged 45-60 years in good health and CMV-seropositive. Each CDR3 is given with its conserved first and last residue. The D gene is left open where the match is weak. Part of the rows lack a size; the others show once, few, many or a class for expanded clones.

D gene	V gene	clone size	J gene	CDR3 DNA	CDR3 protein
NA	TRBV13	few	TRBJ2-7	TGTGCCAGCAGCCGACGCGGTTACCTCTACGAGCAGTACTTC	CASSRRGYLYEQYF
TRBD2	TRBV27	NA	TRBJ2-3	TGTGCCAGCAGTATGCGGGGAGGGAGCACAGATACGCAGTATTTT	CASSMRGGSTDTQYF
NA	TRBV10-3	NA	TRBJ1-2	TGTGCCTCGGGAGGGGCGTACGACTATGGCTACACCTTC	CASGGAYDYGYTF
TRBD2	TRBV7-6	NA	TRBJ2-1	TGTGCCAGCAGCTTAGTACCTAGCGGGAGCTCCTACAATGAGCAGTTCTTC	CASSLVPSGSSYNEQFF
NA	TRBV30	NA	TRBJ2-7	TGTGCCTGGAGTCCTACATGGCAAGGAGTCTCCTACGAGCAGTACTTC	CAWSPTWQGVSYEQYF
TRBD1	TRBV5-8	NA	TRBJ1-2	TGTGCCAGCAGCTTGACGGGGAACAGGGGCTATGGCTACACCTTC	CASSLTGNRGYGYTF
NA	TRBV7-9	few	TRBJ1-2	TGTGCCAGCAGCCGACGGGTCTATGGCTACACCTTC	CASSRRVYGYTF
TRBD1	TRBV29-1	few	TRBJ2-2	TGCAGCGTTGAAGATGGGAAGGGACAGGGGGTCTACACCGGGGAGCTGTTTTTT	CSVEDGKGQGVYTGELFF
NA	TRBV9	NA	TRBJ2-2	TGTGCCAGCAGCGTGCGCGGTAACACCGGGGAGCTGTTTTTT	CASSVRGNTGELFF
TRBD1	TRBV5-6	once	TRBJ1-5	TGTGCCAGCAGACTGGGGCCAGGGGGTTCCAATCAGCCCCAGCATTTT	CASRLGPGGSNQPQHF
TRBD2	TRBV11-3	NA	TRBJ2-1	TGTGCCAGCAGCTTAGGGATAGCGGGGTACGTAGAGCAGTTCTTC	CASSLGIAGYVEQFF
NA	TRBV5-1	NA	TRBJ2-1	TGCGCCAGCAGCTTACGACACAATCCTCCCTACAATGAGCAGTTCTTC	CASSLRHNPPYNEQFF
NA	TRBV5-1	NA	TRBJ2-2	TGCGCCAGCAGCTGGCCCCGGGCTGGACAGACCGATCGAGAGCTGTTTTTT	CASSWPRAGQTDRELFF
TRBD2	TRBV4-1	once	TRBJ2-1	TGCGCCAGCAGCCAGGCCATGAGTAGCGGGCGCTACAATGAGCAGTTCTTC	CASSQAMSSGRYNEQFF
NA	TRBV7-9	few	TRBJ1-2	TGTGCCAGCAGCCCAAGCACAAACAGGGTAGTCGGGGGCTACACCTTC	CASSPSTNRVVGGYTF
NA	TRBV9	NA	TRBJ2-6	TGTGCCAGCAGCGCGTATTTCTCTGGGGCCAACGTCCTGACTTTC	CASSAYFSGANVLTF